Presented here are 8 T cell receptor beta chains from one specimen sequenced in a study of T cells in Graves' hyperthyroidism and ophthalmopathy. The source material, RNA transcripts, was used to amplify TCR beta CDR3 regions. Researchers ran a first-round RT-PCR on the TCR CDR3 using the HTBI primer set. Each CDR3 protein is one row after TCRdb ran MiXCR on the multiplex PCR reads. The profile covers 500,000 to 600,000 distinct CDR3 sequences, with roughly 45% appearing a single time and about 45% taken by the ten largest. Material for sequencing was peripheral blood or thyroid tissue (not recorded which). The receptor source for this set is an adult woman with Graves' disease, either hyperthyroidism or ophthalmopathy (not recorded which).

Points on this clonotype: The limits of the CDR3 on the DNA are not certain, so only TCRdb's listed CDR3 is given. The CDR3 here is CATSDSGFYLCAWNGNTEAFF. V and J are TRBV24-1 and TRBJ1-1; TRBD1 is the table's D call, not checked against the DNA. The CDR3 is 21 residues long, ends included. The germline V gene encodes CDR1 KGHDR and CDR2 SFDVKD.

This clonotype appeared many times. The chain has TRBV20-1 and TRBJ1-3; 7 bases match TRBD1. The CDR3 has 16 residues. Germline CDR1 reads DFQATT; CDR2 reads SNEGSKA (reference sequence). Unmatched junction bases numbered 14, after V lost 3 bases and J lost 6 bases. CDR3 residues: CSASPAWDSAENTIYF. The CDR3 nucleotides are TGCAGTGCTAGCCCTGCATGGGACAGCGCTGAAAACACCATATATTTT.

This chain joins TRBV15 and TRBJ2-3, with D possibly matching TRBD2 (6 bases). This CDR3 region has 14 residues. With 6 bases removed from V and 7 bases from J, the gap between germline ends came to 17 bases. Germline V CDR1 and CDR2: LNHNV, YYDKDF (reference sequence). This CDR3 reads CATSTLGGVHTQYF. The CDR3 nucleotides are TGTGCCACCAGTACTCTGGGGGGAGTTCATACGCAGTATTTT. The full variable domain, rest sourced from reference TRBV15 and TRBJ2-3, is DAMVIQNPRYQVTQFGKPVTLSCSQTLNHNVMYWYQQKSSQAPKLLFHYYDKDFNNEADTPDNFQSRRPNTSFCFLDIRSPGLGDTAMYLCATSTLGGVHTQYFGPGTRLTVL.

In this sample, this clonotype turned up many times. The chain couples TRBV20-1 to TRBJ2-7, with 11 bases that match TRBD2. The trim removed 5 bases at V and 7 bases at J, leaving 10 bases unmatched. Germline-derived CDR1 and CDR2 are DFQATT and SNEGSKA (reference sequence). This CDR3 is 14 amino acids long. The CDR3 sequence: CSAHSGRARLEQYF. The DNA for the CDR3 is TGCAGTGCTCATAGCGGGAGGGCCCGCTTGGAGCAGTACTTC.

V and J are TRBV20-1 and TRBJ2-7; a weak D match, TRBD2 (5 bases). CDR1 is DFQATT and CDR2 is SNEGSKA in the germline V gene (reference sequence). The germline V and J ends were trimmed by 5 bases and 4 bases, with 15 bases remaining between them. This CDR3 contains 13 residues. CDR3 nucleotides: TGCAGTGCTGGGGAGTCTAGCCGTTACGAGCAGTACTTC. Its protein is CSAGESSRYEQYF.

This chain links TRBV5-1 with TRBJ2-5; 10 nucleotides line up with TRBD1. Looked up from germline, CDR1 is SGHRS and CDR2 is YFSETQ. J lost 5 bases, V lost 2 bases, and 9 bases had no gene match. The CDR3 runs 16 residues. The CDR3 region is CASSFGGTGVVETQYF. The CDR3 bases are TGCGCCAGCAGCTTTGGCGGGACAGGGGTGGTGGAGACCCAGTACTTC.

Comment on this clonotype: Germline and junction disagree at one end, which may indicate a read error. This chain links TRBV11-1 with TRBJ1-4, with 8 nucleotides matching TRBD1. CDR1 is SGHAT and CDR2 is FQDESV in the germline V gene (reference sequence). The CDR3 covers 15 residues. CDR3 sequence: CASSPRQGTSEKLFF. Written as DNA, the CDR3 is TGTGCCAGCAGCCCTCGACAGGGGACTAGTGAAAAACTGTTTTTT. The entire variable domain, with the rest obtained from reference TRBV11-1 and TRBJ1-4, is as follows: EAEVAQSPRYKITEKSQAVAFWCDPISGHATLYWYRQILGQGPELLVQFQDESVVDDSQLPKDRFSAERLKGVDSTLKIQPAELGDSAMYLCASSPRQGTSEKLFFGSGTQLSVL.

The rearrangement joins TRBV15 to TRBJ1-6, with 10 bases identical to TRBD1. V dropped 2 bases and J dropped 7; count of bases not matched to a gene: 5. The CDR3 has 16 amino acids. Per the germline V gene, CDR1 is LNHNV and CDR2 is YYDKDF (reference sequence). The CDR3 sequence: CATSRRDRGGNSPLHF. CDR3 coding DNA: TGTGCCACCAGCAGACGGGACAGGGGTGGCAATTCACCCCTCCACTTT.